This T cell receptor (beta chain) was sequenced for a study of memory CD4+ T cells and cytomegalovirus serostatus. The germline gives CDR1 SGHNT, CDR2 YYREEE (reference sequence). V lost 4 bases to trimming and J lost 7 bases; unmatched junction nucleotides: 11. The CDR3 spans 15 residues. The assay was immunoSEQ multiplex PCR, and TCRdb's table has in-frame clones only and misses some. The sample gives approximately 23,000 clones, approximately 75% of which show up once; roughly 1% is in the top ten. Single viable CD3+CD4+CD8-CD45RO+ cells were sorted as the memory CD4+ T cells. Serum IgG to CMV pp150, pp28, p38 and p52 defined serostatus.

V gene TRBV5-4 combines with J gene TRBJ1-2, with 9 bases matching TRBD1. Input material: memory CD4+ T cells from blood. The TCR comes from an adult in good health and CMV-seronegative. CDR3 bases: TGTGCCAGCAGCACGAGGGGACAGGGTCTCAGTGGCTACACCTTC. As protein: CASSTRGQGLSGYTF. Filled out from reference TRBV5-4 and TRBJ1-2, the complete variable domain reads ETGVTQSPTHLIKTRGQQVTLRCSSQSGHNTVSWYQQALGQGPQFIFQYYREEENGRGNFPPRFSGLQFPNYSSELNVNALELDDSALYLCASSTRGQGLSGYTFGSGTRLTVV.